Listed below are T cell receptor beta chains from one sample, sequenced in a study of blood T cells in healthy people across ages. MiXCR was run by TCRdb on the 5' RACE reads, yielding one entry per CDR3 protein. The table includes about 1.4 million distinct CDR3 sequences, approximately 60% detected once. Sequencing was done on a sample of blood. The receptors originated from a man between 18 and 35 years old in good health. The CDR3 runs from the conserved cysteine through the conserved F or W. D genes are given only for firm matches. Size values are once, few and many counts, or a class for expanded clones, and some rows have none.

abundance	v_gene	d_gene	j_gene	CDR3aa	CDR3nt
-	TRBV29-1	TRBD2	TRBJ2-1	CSAGTSGPNEQFF	TGCAGCGCGGGGACTAGCGGACCCAATGAGCAGTTCTTC
few	TRBV4-1	TRBD2	TRBJ2-3	CASSQAQLATSTDTQYF	TGCGCCAGCAGCCAAGCCCAACTAGCGACTAGCACAGATACGCAGTATTTT
few	TRBV3-1	-	TRBJ2-7	CASSQGSGGNEQYF	TGTGCCAGCAGCCAAGGGTCAGGGGGGAACGAGCAGTACTTC
-	TRBV29-1	-	TRBJ2-1	CSVGQMGNEQFF	TGCAGCGTTGGGCAGATGGGCAATGAGCAGTTCTTC
-	TRBV11-2	-	TRBJ2-7	CASSLAAGVYEQYF	TGTGCCAGCAGCTTAGCCGCAGGAGTCTACGAGCAGTACTTC
-	TRBV20-1	-	TRBJ2-7	CSARGKLAYEQYF	TGCAGTGCTAGAGGAAAGTTGGCCTACGAGCAGTACTTC
-	TRBV27	TRBD1	TRBJ2-5	CASSLKPGQQETQYF	TGTGCCAGCAGTTTGAAACCGGGACAGCAAGAGACCCAGTACTTC
-	TRBV4-1	-	TRBJ2-7	CASSQTQWGYEQYF	TGCGCCAGCAGCCAGACGCAATGGGGTTACGAGCAGTACTTC
few	TRBV27	-	TRBJ2-7	CASSPSLVYEQYF	TGTGCCAGCAGTCCCTCATTGGTATACGAGCAGTACTTC
few	TRBV7-2	-	TRBJ2-3	CASSFGYLADTQYF	TGTGCCAGCAGCTTTGGCTACCTGGCGGATACGCAGTATTTT
-	TRBV27	-	TRBJ2-1	CASSLKSGSSYNEQFF	TGTGCCAGCAGTCTCAAAAGCGGAAGCTCCTACAATGAGCAGTTCTTC
-	TRBV28	TRBD2	TRBJ2-1	CASSSETSGGGLYNEQFF	TGTGCCAGCAGTTCCGAGACTAGCGGGGGGGGCCTCTACAATGAGCAGTTCTTC
-	TRBV7-9	TRBD1	TRBJ1-3	CASSLPGQGIGNTIYF	TGTGCCAGCAGCTTGCCGGGACAGGGAATTGGAAACACCATATATTTT
-	TRBV27	-	TRBJ2-1	CASSFPPTGRAAYNGQFF	TGTGCCAGCAGTTTCCCCCCCACTGGCAGGGCAGCCTACAATGGGCAGTTCTTC
-	TRBV4-3	-	TRBJ1-1	CASSPYGVNTEAFF	TGCGCCAGCAGCCCCTATGGGGTGAACACTGAAGCTTTCTTT
-	TRBV21-1	-	TRBJ1-2	CASNKDRGSGYTF	TGTGCCAGCAACAAAGACAGGGGTAGTGGCTACACCTTC
-	TRBV5-1	TRBD2	TRBJ2-7	CASRASRGRTYNEQYF	TGCGCCAGCAGAGCTAGTCGCGGGAGGACCTACAATGAGCAGTACTTC
-	TRBV3-1	TRBD2	TRBJ2-1	CASSRLTSGAYNEQFF	TGTGCCAGCAGCCGACTGACTAGCGGGGCGTACAATGAGCAGTTCTTC
-	TRBV10-1	-	TRBJ2-5	CASSESGGSTQYF	TGCGCCAGCAGTGAGTCGGGGGGCAGTACCCAGTACTTC
-	TRBV20-1	-	TRBJ2-7	CSARAGTVSYEQYF	TGCAGTGCTAGAGCCGGGACGGTGTCCTACGAGCAGTACTTC
-	TRBV5-1	-	TRBJ2-6	CASSLRTDSSGANVLTF	TGCGCCAGCAGCTTGAGGACAGACTCCTCTGGGGCCAACGTCCTGACTTTC
many	TRBV29-1	-	TRBJ1-1	CSVERQLNTEAFF	TGCAGCGTTGAAAGGCAGCTGAACACTGAAGCTTTCTTT
-	TRBV29-1	-	TRBJ1-1	CSVRTNTEAFF	TGCAGCGTTCGCACGAACACTGAAGCTTTCTTT
many	TRBV28	TRBD1	TRBJ2-1	CASSSGTDYNEQFF	TGTGCCAGCAGTTCCGGGACAGATTACAATGAGCAGTTCTTC
-	TRBV6-2/TRBV6-3	-	TRBJ2-7	CASSYSPTSSYEQYF	TGTGCCAGCAGTTACTCCCCCACGAGCTCCTACGAGCAGTACTTC
few	TRBV20-1	-	TRBJ2-7	CSAQDSKQYF	TGCAGTGCTCAGGACTCCAAGCAGTACTTC
-	TRBV11-2	TRBD2	TRBJ2-7	CAGSFLAGGTSYEQYF	TGTGCCGGCAGCTTCTTGGCGGGGGGTACCTCCTACGAGCAGTACTTC
once	TRBV20-1	TRBD1	TRBJ1-4	CSASPGQLGEKLFF	TGCAGTGCTAGTCCGGGACAGTTAGGTGAAAAACTGTTTTTT
-	TRBV28	-	TRBJ2-1	CALRGVGNEQFF	TGTGCATTGAGGGGGGTAGGCAATGAGCAGTTCTTC
-	TRBV20-1	-	TRBJ2-3	CSAGREDTQYF	TGCAGTGCTGGACGGGAAGATACGCAGTATTTT
-	TRBV7-9	-	TRBJ2-3	CASSLESLDTQYF	TGTGCCAGCAGCCTAGAATCGTTAGATACGCAGTATTTT
-	TRBV25-1	-	TRBJ1-1	CASSGTQPFRGSNTEAFF	TGTGCCAGCAGCGGAACTCAGCCCTTCAGGGGCTCGAACACTGAAGCTTTCTTT
-	TRBV10-3	-	TRBJ2-1	CAIRLNLGSNEQFF	TGTGCCATCCGGTTGAACCTCGGCAGCAATGAGCAGTTCTTC
-	TRBV10-1	-	TRBJ2-1	CASGPMGRQFF	TGCGCCAGCGGACCCATGGGAAGGCAGTTCTTC
-	TRBV3-1	TRBD2	TRBJ2-7	CASSPGTSGGLPYEQYF	TGTGCCAGCAGCCCCGGGACTAGCGGGGGCCTACCCTACGAGCAGTACTTC
-	TRBV3-1	TRBD2	TRBJ2-7	CASSPTSGSFALFEQYF	TGTGCCAGCAGCCCGACTAGCGGGAGCTTTGCACTTTTCGAGCAGTACTTC
-	TRBV11-3	TRBD2	TRBJ2-1	CASSYSGTSGGTNLRKQFF	TGTGCCAGCAGCTATTCCGGGACTAGCGGGGGTACTAACCTTCGTAAGCAGTTCTTC
-	TRBV10-3	TRBD1	TRBJ1-6	CAISGGGQGNNSPLHF	TGTGCCATCAGTGGAGGGGGACAGGGAAATAATTCACCCCTCCACTTT
-	TRBV6-5	TRBD2	TRBJ2-1	CASIPLSTSGFYEQFF	TGTGCCAGCATCCCACTGTCGACTAGCGGCTTTTATGAGCAGTTCTTC
-	TRBV29-1	TRBD2	TRBJ2-7	CSSGTSLYEQYF	TGCAGCTCAGGGACTAGCCTCTACGAGCAGTACTTC
few	TRBV4-2	-	TRBJ2-7	CASSQEFRASSYEQYF	TGTGCCAGCAGCCAAGAATTCCGGGCTAGCTCCTACGAGCAGTACTTC
-	TRBV10-2	-	TRBJ2-7	CASSESGSEYF	TGCGCCAGCAGTGAGTCGGGTTCGGAGTACTTC